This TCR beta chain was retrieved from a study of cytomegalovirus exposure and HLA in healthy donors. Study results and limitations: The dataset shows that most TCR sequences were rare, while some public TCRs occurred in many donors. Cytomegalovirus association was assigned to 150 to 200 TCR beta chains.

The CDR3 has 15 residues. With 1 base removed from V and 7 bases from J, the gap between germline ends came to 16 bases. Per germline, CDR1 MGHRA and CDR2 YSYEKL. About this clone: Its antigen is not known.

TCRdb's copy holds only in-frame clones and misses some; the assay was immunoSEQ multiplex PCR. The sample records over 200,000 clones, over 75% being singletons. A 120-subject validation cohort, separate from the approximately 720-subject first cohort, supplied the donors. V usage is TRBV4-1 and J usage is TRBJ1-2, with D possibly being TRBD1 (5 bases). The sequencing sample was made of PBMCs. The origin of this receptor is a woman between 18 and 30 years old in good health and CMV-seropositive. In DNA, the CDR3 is TGCGCCAGCAGCCAAGGACCAAGTTTGGGGGGTGGCTACACCTTC. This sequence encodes CASSQGPSLGGGYTF.